The 26 T cell receptor beta chains below come from one sample, sequenced in a study of PD-L1 blockade in urothelial cancer. The repertoire was sequenced with immunoSEQ multiplex PCR; TCRdb's copy has only in-frame clones and lacks some. The repertoire holds tens of thousands of clones, with nearly 90% as singletons. Noted time point: pretreatment peripheral blood. Sequenced here: PBMCs, sampled around atezolizumab (anti-PD-L1) treatment. The receptors originated from a man in his 60s with urothelial cancer.

The rearrangement links TRBV2 to TRBJ1-2; possibly TRBD1 for D (6 bases). This CDR3 region has 13 residues. The germline CDR1 and CDR2 sequences are SNHLY and FYNNEI. Between the trimmed V and J ends, which lost 8 bases and 1 base, there was a span of 11 bases. The CDR3 bases are TGTGCCAGCCTACCACAGGGTAACTATGGCTACACCTTC. It is translated as CASLPQGNYGYTF.

This chain connects TRBV5-1 to TRBJ2-1; 15 bases map to TRBD2. CDR1 is SGHRS and CDR2 is YFSETQ in the germline V gene. J gave up 3 bases and V 4 bases, and 14 bases lay outside the gene matches. The CDR3 sequence is 20 residues long. CDR3 nucleotide sequence: TGCGCCAGCAGCGCCCTCCCCTCCGGGACTAGCGGGAGGAACTACAATGAGCAGTTCTTC. Protein: CASSALPSGTSGRNYNEQFF. Full variable domain (rest looked up from reference TRBV5-1 and TRBJ2-1): KAGVTQTPRYLIKTRGQQVTLSCSPISGHRSVSWYQQTPGQGLQFLFEYFSETQRNKGNFPGRFSGRQFSNSRSEMNVSTLELGDSALYLCASSALPSGTSGRNYNEQFFGPGTRLTVL.

The V call is TRBV27, the J call TRBJ2-2; D is unresolved. The CDR3 totals 13 residues. Trimming left V 9 bases short and J 3 bases short, with 11 bases between. Per germline, CDR1 MNHEY and CDR2 SMNVEV (reference sequence). In nucleotides, the CDR3 is TGTGCCAGTACCCGGTTGGACACCGGGGAGCTGTTTTTT. The encoded protein is CASTRLDTGELFF.

The chain is built from TRBV5-4 and TRBJ2-1, with TRBD1 as a possible D gene (6 bases). The CDR3 length is 17 residues. The V gene's germline CDR1 is SGHNT and CDR2 YYREEE (reference sequence). V was cut by 4 bases and J by 6 bases, with 23 bases left in between. In DNA form, the CDR3 reads TGTGCCAGCAGCCTTTATTCCGGGACAACAAAATTCAATGAGCAGTTCTTC. Translating gives CASSLYSGTTKFNEQFF.

The rearrangement uses TRBV7-6 and TRBJ2-7, with a tentative D call TRBD1 (5 bases). Trimming left V 6 bases short and J 4 bases short, with 16 bases between. The CDR3 is 14 residues long. Looked up from germline, CDR1 is SGHVS and CDR2 is FNYEAQ. The DNA of the CDR3 is TGTGCCAGCAGTACTTTATCAGGGTTTTACGAGCAGTACTTC. Residues: CASSTLSGFYEQYF.

This chain links TRBV6-6 with TRBJ1-1, with D hard to call. There are 14 residues in the CDR3. V shed 4 bases and J shed 5 bases, with 14 bases lying between them. CDR1 is MNHNY and CDR2 is SVGAGI in the germline V gene (reference sequence). CDR3 region: CASSSGGLGTEAFF. CDR3 DNA sequence: TGTGCCAGCAGTTCGGGAGGTTTGGGTACTGAAGCTTTCTTT.

The chain links TRBV6-1 to TRBJ1-5, with a possible D match to TRBD1 (5 bases). The V and J ends lost 3 bases and 8 bases respectively, with 8 bases between them. The CDR3 length is 12 residues. Germline V lookup: CDR1 MNHNS, CDR2 SASEGT. The CDR3 DNA reads TGTGCCAGCAGTGACTCAGGGAAGCCCCAGCATTTT. This translates into CASSDSGKPQHF.

J is TRBJ1-5 and V is TRBV21-1; the listed D gene, TRBD1, was not tested against the DNA. TRBV21-1 is flagged as a pseudogene. The CDR3 runs to 14 residues. The CDR3 region is CASSKGAQNQPQHF. For the CDR3, the DNA is TGTGCCAGCAGCAAAGGGGCACAAAATCAGCCCCAGCATTTT.

Here the CDR3 DNA reads TGCGCCAGCAGCCTGCTACCGGGGACTAGCCACTCCTACGAGCAGTACTTC. Protein: CASSLLPGTSHSYEQYF. This sequence joins TRBV5-1 and TRBJ2-7, with 9 bases identical to TRBD2. CDR1 and CDR2 (germline): SGHRS, YFSETQ. V was clipped by 4 bases and J by 0 bases; unmatched bases: 11. The CDR3 is 17 amino acids.

This clone was counted a few times. V usage is TRBV28 and J usage is TRBJ2-7; no clear D gene. Trimming took off 5 bases at V and 2 bases at J, with 7 bases between the two ends. The germline CDR1 and CDR2 sequences are MDHEN and SYDVKM. The CDR3 runs 12 residues. The CDR3 DNA is TGTGCCAGCAGTCAAGCAACCTACGAGCAGTACTTC. Protein: CASSQATYEQYF.

A few counts support this clone. The chain carries TRBV6-5 and TRBJ1-5; D gene uncertain. Germline CDR1 reads MNHEY; CDR2 reads SVGAGI. This CDR3 contains 13 residues. V gave up 4 bases and J gave up 5 bases, with 9 bases separating them. The CDR3 sequence is CASSLWPDQPQHF. CDR3 DNA sequence: TGTGCCAGCAGTTTGTGGCCCGATCAGCCCCAGCATTTT.

This sequence joins TRBV5-6 and TRBJ2-5; TRBD2 aligns across 15 bases. The CDR3 has 19 amino acids. The V and J ends lost 3 bases and 2 bases, in that order; junction bases with no gene match: 11. From germline, CDR1 is SGHDT and CDR2 YYEEEE. The chain's CDR3 is CASSCSGRTSGRVQETQYF. In DNA form, the CDR3 reads TGTGCCAGCAGCTGTTCCGGCAGGACTAGCGGGAGGGTACAAGAGACCCAGTACTTC.

V usage is TRBV4-2 and J usage is TRBJ2-2; TRBD1 aligns across 7 bases. Germline V gene lookup returns CDR1 LGHNA and CDR2 YNFKEQ. The CDR3 is 15 amino acids. Trimming cost V 2 bases and J 3 bases; bases outside gene matches: 3. CDR3 region: CASSQSGGDTGELFF. The CDR3 nucleotides are TGTGCCAGCAGCCAATCAGGGGGTGACACCGGGGAGCTGTTTTTT.

The chain is built from TRBV11-3 and TRBJ1-1, with unresolved D. The CDR3 loop spans 13 amino acids. Germline values: CDR1 SGHNT, CDR2 YENEEA. Trimming pared 2 bases from V and 7 bases from J, leaving 11 bases between. In DNA, the CDR3 is TGTGCCAGCAGCTTAAATCCCGGAGATGAAGCTTTCTTT. Translating it yields CASSLNPGDEAFF. Looking up the rest from reference TRBV11-3 and TRBJ1-1 gives the full variable domain: EAGVVQSPRYKIIEKKQPVAFWCNPISGHNTLYWYLQNLGQGPELLIRYENEEAVDDSQLPKDRFSAERLKGVDSTLKIQPAELGDSAVYLCASSLNPGDEAFFGQGTRLTVV.

J is TRBJ2-7 and V is TRBV11-3, with TRBD2 identical over 15 bases. CDR1 is SGHNT, CDR2 YENEEA, per germline. V shed 9 bases, J shed 5 bases, and the junction held 20 bases outside the gene matches. The CDR3 has 19 residues. This CDR3 reads CASIQGTGLAGGPKNEQYF. CDR3 sequence (DNA): TGTGCCAGTATCCAAGGGACTGGACTAGCGGGGGGGCCTAAAAACGAGCAGTACTTC.

This chain uses TRBV10-3 with TRBJ2-1, with a tentative D call TRBD1 (6 bases). The length of the CDR3 is 14 residues. Germline V gene lookup returns CDR1 ENHRY and CDR2 SYGVKD. The germline V and J ends were trimmed by 6 bases and 8 bases, with 17 bases remaining between them. The CDR3 region is CAISLTGSKDEQFF. As DNA, the CDR3 is TGTGCCATCAGCTTGACAGGCTCCAAGGATGAGCAGTTCTTC.

The chain links TRBV5-1 to TRBJ2-3; perhaps TRBD1 as D (6 bases). V lost 0 bases and J lost 4, with 9 bases in between. This CDR3 spans 14 amino acids. Germline V gene data show CDR1 as SGHRS and CDR2 as YFSETQ. The CDR3 nucleotides read TGCGCCAGCAGCTTGGAACAGGGTTCAGATACGCAGTATTTT. Amino acids: CASSLEQGSDTQYF.

In its sample, this clone was seen once. This chain connects TRBV7-2 to TRBJ2-1, with a tentative D call TRBD2 (6 bases). Trimming removed 1 base at V and 3 bases at J, with 16 bases between. In germline, CDR1 is SGHTA, CDR2 FQGNSA. The CDR3 runs 17 residues. DNA of the CDR3: TGTGCCAGCAGCTTAGGGCGGGCCGGGAGTCTCTACAATGAGCAGTTCTTC. This sequence encodes CASSLGRAGSLYNEQFF.

V is TRBV7-2 and J is TRBJ2-7; possibly TRBD1 for D (5 bases). Per the germline V gene, CDR1 is SGHTA and CDR2 is FQGNSA. The CDR3 spans 13 residues. Trimming shortened V by 5 bases and J by 1 base, and 9 bases separated the two germline ends. The CDR3 sequence: CASSPRQSYEQYF. The CDR3 DNA sequence: TGTGCCAGCAGCCCGCGACAGTCCTACGAGCAGTACTTC.

The sample holds one count of this clone. The chain carries TRBV29-1 and TRBJ2-1; D might be TRBD1 (6 bases). The CDR3 extends over 14 amino acids. Germline CDR1 SQVTM, CDR2 ANQGSEA. Trimming took off 4 bases at V and 1 base at J, with 11 bases between the two ends. CDR3 coding DNA: TGCAGCGTTGCCGGCAGGGGTTCCTACAATGAGCAGTTCTTC. This gives the protein CSVAGRGSYNEQFF.

In its sample, this clone was seen once. The chain recombines TRBV30 with TRBJ1-1; TRBD1 aligns across 12 bases. The V gene's germline CDR1 is GTSNPN and CDR2 SVGIG (reference sequence). V shed 8 bases and J 3 bases; nucleotides not matched to a gene: 19. The CDR3 runs 18 residues. In DNA form, the CDR3 reads TGTGCCGAATTACTCAACCCGGGACAGGGGGCAAAGGACACTGAAGCTTTCTTT. Its translation is CAELLNPGQGAKDTEAFF.

The rearrangement joins TRBV5-6 to TRBJ2-7; tentatively, D is TRBD1 (5 bases). CDR1 SGHDT and CDR2 YYEEEE come from the germline V gene. This CDR3 region has 14 residues. Trimming removed 4 bases from V and 2 bases from J, with 13 bases in between. The CDR3 coding sequence is TGTGCCAGCAGCCTACAGGAGCCGGCCTACGAGCAGTACTTC. It encodes CASSLQEPAYEQYF.

V and J are TRBV4-1 and TRBJ2-2; D is undetermined. Germline assignment: CDR1 MGHRA and CDR2 YSYEKL. V lost 4 bases to trimming and J lost 2 bases, with 14 bases between them. This CDR3 comprises 16 residues. CDR3 nucleotides: TGCGCCAGCAGCCGATACCAGAGGCAAAACACCGGGGAGCTGTTTTTT. Its protein product is CASSRYQRQNTGELFF.

The CDR3 coding sequence is TGTGCCAGCAGCTTGGTCGCAGATACGCAGTATTTT. Protein sequence: CASSLVADTQYF. The chain recombines TRBV5-4 with TRBJ2-3, with D hard to call. The CDR3 consists of 12 residues. Trimming pared 0 bases from V and 4 bases from J, leaving 3 bases between. Germline V gene data show CDR1 as SGHNT and CDR2 as YYREEE (reference sequence).

The chain is built from TRBV9 and TRBJ2-1; D possibly corresponds to TRBD2 (6 bases). CDR3 size: 16 residues. Deletions cut 0 bases from V and 3 bases from J, with 13 bases between. Germline V gene data show CDR1 as SGDLS and CDR2 as YYNGEE. The DNA of the CDR3 is TGTGCCAGCAGCGTAGCGGGACTTGGAAACTACAATGAGCAGTTCTTC. Residues: CASSVAGLGNYNEQFF. The whole variable domain, filled in from reference TRBV9 and TRBJ2-1, reads DSGVTQTPKHLITATGQRVTLRCSPRSGDLSVYWYQQSLDQGLQFLIQYYNGEERAKGNILERFSAQQFPDLHSELNLSSLELGDSALYFCASSVAGLGNYNEQFFGPGTRLTVL.

This clone is a singleton in its sample. The rearrangement links TRBV5-1 to TRBJ2-2, with 10 bases that match TRBD2. Germline V gives CDR1 SGHRS, CDR2 YFSETQ. The junction had 1 base not matched to a gene; V was cut back by 1 base and J by 4 bases. The CDR3 extends over 15 amino acids. The CDR3 region has the DNA TGCGCCAGCAGCTTGAGGACTAGCGGCACCGGGGAGCTGTTTTTT. This encodes CASSLRTSGTGELFF.